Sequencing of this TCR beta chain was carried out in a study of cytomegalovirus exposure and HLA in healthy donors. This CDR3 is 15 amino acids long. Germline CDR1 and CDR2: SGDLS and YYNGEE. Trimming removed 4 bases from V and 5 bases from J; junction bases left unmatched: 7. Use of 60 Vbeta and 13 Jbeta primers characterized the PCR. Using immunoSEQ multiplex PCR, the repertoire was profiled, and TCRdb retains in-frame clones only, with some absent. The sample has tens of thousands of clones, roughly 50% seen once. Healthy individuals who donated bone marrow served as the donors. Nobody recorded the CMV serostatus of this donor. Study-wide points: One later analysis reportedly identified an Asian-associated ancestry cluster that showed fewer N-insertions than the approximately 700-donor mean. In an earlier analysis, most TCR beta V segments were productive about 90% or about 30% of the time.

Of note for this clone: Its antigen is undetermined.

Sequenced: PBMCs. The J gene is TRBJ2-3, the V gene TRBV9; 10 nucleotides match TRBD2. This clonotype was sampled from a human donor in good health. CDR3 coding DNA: TGTGCCAGCAGCCTGAGCGGGGGGGAGGTAGATACGCAGTATTTT. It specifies CASSLSGGEVDTQYF.